The text below deals with one TCR beta chain. These data belong to a study of cytomegalovirus exposure and HLA in healthy donors. Germline lookup yields CDR1 SQVTM and CDR2 ANQGSEA. CDR3 size: 12 residues. V was trimmed by 4 bases and J by 9 bases, leaving 13 bases between them. Primers: 60 Vbeta forward and 13 Jbeta reverse. Generated by immunoSEQ multiplex PCR, the TCRdb table keeps only in-frame clones and is missing some. The data contain 200,000 to 250,000 clones, approximately 82% of them singletons. Sequences were obtained from PBMCs. The V and J genes are TRBV29-1 and TRBJ2-1; possibly TRBD2 for D (6 bases). The TCR comes from a woman in her 40s in good health and CMV-seronegative. The CDR3 is CSVGGVAIEQFF. The CDR3 coding sequence is TGCAGCGTTGGGGGGGTAGCGATTGAGCAGTTCTTC.